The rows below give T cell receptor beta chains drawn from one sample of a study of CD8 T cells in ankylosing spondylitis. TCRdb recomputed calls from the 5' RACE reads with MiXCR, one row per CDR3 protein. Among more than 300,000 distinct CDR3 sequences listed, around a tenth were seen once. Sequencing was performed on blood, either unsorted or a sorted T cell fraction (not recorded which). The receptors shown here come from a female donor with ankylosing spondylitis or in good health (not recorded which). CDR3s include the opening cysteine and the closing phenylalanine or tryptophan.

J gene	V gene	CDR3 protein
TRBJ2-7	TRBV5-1	CASSLNSYASYEQYF
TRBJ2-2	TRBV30	CAWKGTNTGELFF
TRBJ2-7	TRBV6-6	CAGSRDTSGEQYF
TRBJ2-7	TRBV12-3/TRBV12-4	CASSPGLAGNYEQYF
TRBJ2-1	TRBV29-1	CSVEGLAGGYNEQFF
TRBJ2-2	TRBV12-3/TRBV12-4	CASSLGLPAGELFF
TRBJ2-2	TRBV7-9	CASSLFVKATGELFF
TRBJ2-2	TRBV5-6	CASSRGPNTGELFF
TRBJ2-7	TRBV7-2	CASSLEGGYEQYF
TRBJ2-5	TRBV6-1	CASSRQGSETQYF
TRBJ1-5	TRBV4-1	CASSQGWDRDGNQPQHF
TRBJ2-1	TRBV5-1	CASSLAQPDNEQFF
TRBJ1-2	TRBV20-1	CSAIDDRVAYGYTF
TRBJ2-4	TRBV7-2	CASSPGGPLAKNIQYF
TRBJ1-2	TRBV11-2	CASSETQGAQGYTF
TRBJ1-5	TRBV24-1	CATSERRSPSNQPQHF
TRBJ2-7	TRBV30	CAWSKGTYEQYF
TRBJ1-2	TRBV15	CATSRRGYYGYTF
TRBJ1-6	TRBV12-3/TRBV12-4	CASSFRGGDSPLHF
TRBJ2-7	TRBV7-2	CASHSQAAYEQYF
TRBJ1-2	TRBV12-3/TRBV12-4	CASSRGTDYGYTF
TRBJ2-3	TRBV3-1	CASSQDLAGSTDTQYF
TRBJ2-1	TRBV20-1	CSAISGRGYNEQFF
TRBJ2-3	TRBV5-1	CASTPSGRAPSTDTQYF
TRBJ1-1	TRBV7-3	CASSLRADENTEAFF
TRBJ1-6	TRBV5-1	CASSLEGHQNSPLHF
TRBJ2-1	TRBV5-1	CASSLAGGAGNEQFF
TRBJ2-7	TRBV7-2	CASISRVTSGGFHEQYF
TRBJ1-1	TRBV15	CATSRDFGTEAFF
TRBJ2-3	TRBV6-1	CASSPEGLDTDTQYF
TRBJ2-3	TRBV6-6	CATLVTDTQYF
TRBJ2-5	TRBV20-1	CSARISGGAPETQYF
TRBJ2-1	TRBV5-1	CASSLFEGTSYNEQFF
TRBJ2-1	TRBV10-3	CAISESKVGATLNEQFF
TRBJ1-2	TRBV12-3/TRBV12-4	CASSLSRGLSMGGYTF
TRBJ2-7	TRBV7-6	CASSLGQEISYEQYF
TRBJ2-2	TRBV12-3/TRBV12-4	CASSLEVSGNTGELFF
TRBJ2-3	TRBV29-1	CSVKVETGKDTQYF
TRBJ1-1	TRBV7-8	CASSPRPQGRMNTEAFF
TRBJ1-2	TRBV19	CASSYPGQAIYGYTF
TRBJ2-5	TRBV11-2	CASSAGGLLAGVTETQYF
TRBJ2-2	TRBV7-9	CASSLARGNTGELFF
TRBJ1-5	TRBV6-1	CASSGPGQGNQPQHF
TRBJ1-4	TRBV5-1	CASSLAPTGANEKLFF
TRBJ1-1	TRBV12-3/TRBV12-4	CASSSVRGTEAFF